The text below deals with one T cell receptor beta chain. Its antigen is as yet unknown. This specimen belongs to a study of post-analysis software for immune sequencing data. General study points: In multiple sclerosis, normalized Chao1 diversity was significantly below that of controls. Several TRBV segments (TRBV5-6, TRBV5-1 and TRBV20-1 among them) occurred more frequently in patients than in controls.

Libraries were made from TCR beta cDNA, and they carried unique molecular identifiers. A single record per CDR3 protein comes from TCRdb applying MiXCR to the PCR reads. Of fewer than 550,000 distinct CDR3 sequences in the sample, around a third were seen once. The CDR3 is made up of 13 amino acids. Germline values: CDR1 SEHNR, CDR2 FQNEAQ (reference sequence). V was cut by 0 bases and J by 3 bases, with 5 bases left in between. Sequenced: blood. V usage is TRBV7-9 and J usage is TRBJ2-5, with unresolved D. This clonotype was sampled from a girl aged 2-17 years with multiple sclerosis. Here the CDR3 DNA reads TGTGCCAGCAGCTTAGCCCGGGAAGAGACCCAGTACTTC. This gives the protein CASSLAREETQYF.